This T cell receptor beta chain was sequenced in a study of T-cell reconstitution after alpha-beta-depleted transplantation in children. This clonotype was found a few times. During its preparation, the TCRbeta library received unique molecular identifiers. TCRdb passed the PCR reads through MiXCR, listing each CDR3 protein once. Altogether roughly 610,000 distinct CDR3 sequences are present, roughly a tenth being singletons, with the ten largest covering approximately 4.1%. CDR3 length: 16 amino acids. Trimming left V 6 bases short and J 0 bases short, with 16 bases between. CDR1 and CDR2 from the germline V gene are MNHEY and SVGEGT.

The chain is built from TRBV6-2 or TRBV6-3 and TRBJ2-3; either TRBD1 or TRBD2 may fit D (5 bases each). The TCR comes from a human donor who donated a stem cell graft to a child with acute myeloid leukemia. This sample comprised PBMCs from the stem cell graft donor, obtained from the stem cell graft. The CDR3 spells CASSRPGPTSTDTQYF. In DNA form, the CDR3 reads TGTGCCAGCAGCCGCCCGGGACCCACCAGCACAGATACGCAGTATTTT.